The 27 T cell receptor beta chains given below trace back to one sample, sequenced in a study of identical twins. TCRdb reprocessed the 5' RACE reads via MiXCR and lists one record per CDR3 protein. The sample records 500,000 to 550,000 distinct CDR3 sequences, around 20% being singletons. The same sample was also studied in work on T cells expressing NK-cell markers.

Sequenced material: CD4+ T cells sorted from blood. The receptors come from a woman aged 18-35 years in good health.

This clonotype showed up just a few times. V gene TRBV12-3 or TRBV12-4 combines with J gene TRBJ2-1, with 7 bases aligning to TRBD2. V lost 10 bases and J lost 5; bases outside the gene matches: 8. CDR3 length: 13 amino acids. The CDR3 protein is CAIPGGENNEQFF. The CDR3 DNA reads TGTGCCATCCCTGGGGGGGAAAACAATGAGCAGTTCTTC.

The genes are TRBV20-1 and TRBJ2-5; 13 bases map to TRBD2. Germline V CDR1 and CDR2: DFQATT, SNEGSKA (reference sequence). Trimming removed 6 bases from V and 1 base from J; junction bases left unmatched: 14. The CDR3 loop spans 18 amino acids. The CDR3 protein is CSATTSGGSSLFQETQYF. CDR3 in DNA: TGCAGTGCCACGACTAGCGGGGGGTCAAGCCTTTTCCAAGAGACCCAGTACTTC.

V gene TRBV20-1 combines with J gene TRBJ1-1; no firm D call. Per the germline V gene, CDR1 is DFQATT and CDR2 is SNEGSKA (reference sequence). This CDR3 spans 12 amino acids. CDR3 in amino acids: CRSSRGSTEAFF. The DNA of the CDR3 is TGCAGGTCCTCGAGAGGGAGCACTGAAGCTTTCTTT.

CDR3 in amino acids: CASGLGTWANSPLHF. The CDR3 region has the DNA TGTGCTAGTGGTCTAGGGACATGGGCGAATTCACCCCTCCACTTT. The chain carries TRBV12-5 and TRBJ1-6; D possibly corresponds to TRBD1 (6 bases). Germline loops: CDR1 LGHNT, CDR2 FRNRAP. The CDR3 spans 15 residues. V dropped 5 bases and J dropped 7 bases, with 15 bases sitting between them. The complete variable domain, with remaining parts taken from reference TRBV12-5 and TRBJ1-6, reads DARVTQTPRHKVTEMGQEVTMRCQPILGHNTVFWYRQTMMQGLELLAYFRNRAPLDDSGMPKDRFSAEMPDATLATLKIQPSEPRDSAVYFCASGLGTWANSPLHFGNGTRLTVT.

This clonotype was counted a few times. This chain links TRBV5-1 with TRBJ2-1; TRBD2 aligns across 7 bases. Germline V gene sequence: CDR1 SGHRS, CDR2 YFSETQ. Trimming took 0 bases from V and 8 from J; bases not matched to a gene: 11. The length of the CDR3 is 16 residues. In DNA, the CDR3 is TGCGCCAGCAGCTTGGCCACTCGCGGGGGACGAGATGAGCAGTTCTTC. Protein sequence: CASSLATRGGRDEQFF.

This clonotype was detected ten times or more. This sequence joins TRBV12-3 or TRBV12-4 and TRBJ1-2; D call uncertain. CDR3 length equals 14 residues. Trimming removed 6 bases from V and 5 bases from J, with 16 bases in between. The CDR3 DNA is TGTGCCAGCAGCCTCACGGGAGCGAGTTATGGCTACACCTTC. As protein: CASSLTGASYGYTF.

The CDR3 spells CASSLGPGEGQPQHF. The CDR3 DNA follows: TGTGCCAGCAGCTTGGGGCCAGGGGAAGGGCAGCCCCAGCATTTT. V usage is TRBV5-5 and J usage is TRBJ1-5, with D perhaps matching TRBD1 (6 bases). With 0 bases removed from V and 7 bases from J, the gap between germline ends came to 14 bases. CDR1 SGHKS and CDR2 YYEKEE come from the germline V gene (reference sequence). The length of the CDR3 is 15 residues.

The chain joins TRBV27 to TRBJ1-1; TRBD1 might be the D (5 bases). The V end lost 3 bases, the J end lost 4 bases, and 15 bases lay between the germline ends. Germline V CDR1 and CDR2: MNHEY, SMNVEV (reference sequence). CDR3 length: 15 amino acids. The CDR3 region is CASSFRGGPGTEAFF. CDR3 DNA sequence: TGTGCCAGCAGTTTTAGGGGCGGGCCTGGCACTGAAGCTTTCTTT.

This clonotype was counted once. The rearrangement uses TRBV4-3 and TRBJ2-2; tentatively, D is TRBD1 (6 bases). There are 14 residues in the CDR3. Germline values: CDR1 LGHNA, CDR2 YSLEER. V was cut by 1 base and J by 3 bases, with 6 bases left in between. The CDR3 bases are TGCGCCAGCAGCCAAGGGGGGCACACCGGGGAGCTGTTTTTT. Its protein product is CASSQGGHTGELFF.

The V gene is TRBV15, the J gene TRBJ1-1; tentatively, D is TRBD1 (5 bases). The CDR3 runs 12 residues. With 1 base removed from V and 9 bases from J, the gap between germline ends came to 9 bases. CDR1 and CDR2 from the germline V gene are LNHNV and YYDKDF (reference sequence). CDR3 amino acids: CATSRAGGQAFF. In DNA, the CDR3 is TGTGCCACCAGCAGAGCGGGGGGACAAGCTTTCTTT.

This clonotype was observed a handful of times. This sequence joins TRBV20-1 and TRBJ2-5; 7 bases are shared with TRBD1. CDR3 length: 14 residues. Germline values: CDR1 DFQATT, CDR2 SNEGSKA (reference sequence). The V and J ends lost 8 bases and 3 bases, in that order; junction bases with no gene match: 12. DNA for the CDR3: TGCAGTTCTCGAGCGACCGGGACAGAAGAGACCCAGTACTTC. This sequence encodes CSSRATGTEETQYF.

The chain links TRBV5-5 to TRBJ2-2; D perhaps matches TRBD2 (6 bases). V lost 0 bases and J 6 bases, leaving 15 bases between the germline ends. This CDR3 has 16 residues. Germline loops: CDR1 SGHKS, CDR2 YYEKEE (reference sequence). The CDR3 is CASSLERLALAGELFF. CDR3 nucleotides: TGTGCCAGCAGCTTGGAGCGGCTAGCGTTGGCCGGGGAGCTGTTTTTT.

The chain employs TRBV7-2 and TRBJ2-1; D not certain. Deletions cut 5 bases from V and 6 bases from J, with 11 bases between. The CDR3 has 13 amino acids. CDR1 and CDR2 (germline): SGHTA, FQGNSA. This CDR3 reads CASSGYFGNEQFF. CDR3 DNA: TGTGCCAGCAGCGGCTACTTCGGCAATGAGCAGTTCTTC.

This clonotype was found many times. The chain combines TRBV12-5 with TRBJ2-3, with D perhaps TRBD1 (6 bases). The CDR3 length is 18 residues. The germline CDR1 and CDR2 sequences are LGHNT and FRNRAP. Trimming removed 0 bases at V and 0 bases at J, with 16 bases between. The CDR3 coding sequence is TGTGCTAGTGGTTTGGTAGCCGACGGACAGACTAGCACAGATACGCAGTATTTT. Amino acid sequence: CASGLVADGQTSTDTQYF.

The V gene is TRBV29-1, the J gene TRBJ2-6; unclear D gene. The V gene lost 7 bases and the J gene lost 2 bases, with 9 bases spanning the gap. This CDR3 comprises 13 residues. Germline CDR1 SQVTM, CDR2 ANQGSEA. CDR3 loop: CSAMSAGANVLTF. CDR3 in DNA: TGCAGCGCAATGAGCGCTGGGGCCAACGTCCTGACTTTC.

This clonotype was detected a few times. V and J are TRBV20-1 and TRBJ2-3, with 14 bases identical to TRBD2. The CDR3 loop spans 17 amino acids. Trimming at V came to 5 bases and at J to 6 bases, leaving 13 bases not matched to a gene. Germline V gives CDR1 DFQATT, CDR2 SNEGSKA (reference sequence). The CDR3 reads CSAYPSGLAGEIDTQYF. CDR3 DNA: TGCAGTGCTTACCCTTCGGGACTAGCGGGGGAAATTGATACGCAGTATTTT.

The chain couples TRBV20-1 to TRBJ1-6; D may be TRBD1 (6 bases). Looked up from germline, CDR1 is DFQATT and CDR2 is SNEGSKA (reference sequence). V gave up 6 bases and J gave up 4 bases, with 16 bases separating them. CDR3 length equals 15 residues. CDR3 in DNA: TGCAGTGCGGGGCGCCAGGGGTCTTATAATTCACCCCTCCACTTT. Translation gives CSAGRQGSYNSPLHF.

The table lists this clonotype with a few counts. The gene calls are TRBV30 and TRBJ2-2; D perhaps matches TRBD2 (5 bases). CDR1 GTSNPN and CDR2 SVGIG come from the germline V gene (reference sequence). V lost 0 bases, J lost 0 bases, and 14 bases lay in between. This CDR3 has 17 residues. The CDR3 spells CAWSVKASKPNTGELFF. In nucleotides, the CDR3 is TGTGCCTGGAGTGTAAAGGCTAGCAAACCGAACACCGGGGAGCTGTTTTTT. Filled out from reference TRBV30 and TRBJ2-2, the complete variable domain reads SQTIHQWPATLVQPVGSPLSLECTVEGTSNPNLYWYRQAAGRGLQLLFYSVGIGQISSEVPQNLSASRPQDRQFILSSKKLLLSDSGFYLCAWSVKASKPNTGELFFGEGSRLTVL.

This clonotype has just a few counts. V gene TRBV7-9 combines with J gene TRBJ2-6; D uncertain. The CDR3 runs 15 residues. Germline CDR1 SEHNR, CDR2 FQNEAQ (reference sequence). V lost 4 bases to trimming and J lost 2 bases, with 9 bases between them. Here the CDR3 DNA reads TGTGCCAGCAGCTACGCCAGCCCTGGGGCCAACGTCCTGACTTTC. As protein: CASSYASPGANVLTF.

The chain employs TRBV5-1 and TRBJ2-3, with D hard to call. Germline CDR1 SGHRS, CDR2 YFSETQ. CDR3 length: 16 amino acids. Trimming left V 3 bases short and J 6 bases short, with 20 bases between. CDR3 residues: CASSYGILDRRDTQYF. In DNA form, the CDR3 reads TGCGCCAGCAGCTACGGAATTCTGGATCGCAGGGATACGCAGTATTTT.

Ten or more counts support this clonotype. The V and J genes are TRBV10-3 and TRBJ2-1; 10 bases are a match to TRBD2. The germline V gene has CDR1 ENHRY and CDR2 SYGVKD. With V trimmed by 10 bases and J by 7 bases, 7 bases remained unmatched. This CDR3 comprises 13 residues. Here the CDR3 DNA reads TGTGCCACCCTAGCGGGGGCCCGGAATGAGCAGTTCTTC. Translated: CATLAGARNEQFF.

This clonotype appeared a few times. The CDR3: CASSYPESGGTDTEAFF. CDR3 coding DNA: TGTGCCAGCAGTTACCCCGAGTCAGGGGGAACGGACACTGAAGCTTTCTTT. The chain has TRBV6-2 or TRBV6-3 and TRBJ1-1, with 7 bases that match TRBD1. The V segment lost 2 bases and the J segment 3 bases; nucleotides outside the gene matches: 12. Germline assignment: CDR1 MNHEY and CDR2 SVGEGT. This CDR3 comprises 17 residues.

This chain connects TRBV29-1 to TRBJ1-1; 10 bases are shared with TRBD1. The CDR3 has 14 residues. V lost 4 bases to trimming and J lost 4 bases; unmatched junction nucleotides: 6. The germline CDR1 and CDR2 sequences are SQVTM and ANQGSEA. The CDR3 region is CSVGKGQGFTEAFF. CDR3 DNA sequence: TGCAGCGTTGGAAAGGGACAGGGGTTCACTGAAGCTTTCTTT.

The chain links TRBV7-2 to TRBJ1-1; TRBD1 agrees at 7 bases. The CDR3 length is 15 residues. J lost 6 bases, V lost 5 bases, and 12 bases had no gene match. Germline V gives CDR1 SGHTA, CDR2 FQGNSA. The CDR3 DNA reads as TGTGCCAGCAGCACGCCCGACAGGGCTTCCGCTGAAGCTTTCTTT. This sequence encodes CASSTPDRASAEAFF.

This clonotype has more than one count but fewer than ten. This rearrangement joins TRBV7-2 to TRBJ2-1; no firm D call. Per the germline V gene, CDR1 is SGHTA and CDR2 is FQGNSA. V was clipped by 5 bases and J by 9 bases, with 17 bases between them. The CDR3 loop spans 14 amino acids. This CDR3 reads CASSLGQPWGEQFF. Here the CDR3 DNA reads TGTGCCAGCAGCCTAGGGCAGCCCTGGGGTGAGCAGTTCTTC.

J is TRBJ2-1 and V is TRBV7-6, with 8 bases identical to TRBD2. Losses at the gene ends were 5 bases for V and 3 bases for J; bases not matched to a gene: 6. The CDR3 contains 15 residues. CDR1 is SGHVS and CDR2 is FNYEAQ in the germline V gene. CDR3 loop: CASSHESGSYNEQFF. The CDR3 DNA reads TGTGCCAGCAGCCACGAAAGCGGGAGCTACAATGAGCAGTTCTTC.

This chain joins TRBV5-1 and TRBJ2-5; 10 bases agree with TRBD2. V dropped 7 bases and J dropped 5; count of bases not matched to a gene: 11. Germline V gene sequence: CDR1 SGHRS, CDR2 YFSETQ. The CDR3 is 15 residues long. The DNA of the CDR3 is TGCGCCAGCGAAGAAGCTAGCGGGGGATGGGAGACCCAGTACTTC. This codes for CASEEASGGWETQYF.